Shown below are 3 T cell receptor beta chains from a single sample sequenced in a study of T-cell memory formation after mild COVID-19. TCRdb fed the 5' RACE reads into MiXCR, producing one record per CDR3 protein. The data hold around 410,000 distinct CDR3 sequences, with around 22% observed a single time. Material for sequencing was PBMCs or a T cell subset sorted from them (not recorded which). Every receptor here comes from an adult woman who had mild COVID-19 (a few samples of this study predate the infection). Cell type and time point are not known.

The chain combines TRBV19 with TRBJ1-1, with TRBD1 identical over 12 bases. V lost 10 bases and J lost 5; bases outside the gene matches: 14. Germline V gene sequence: CDR1 LNHDA, CDR2 SQIVND (reference sequence). This CDR3 comprises 16 residues. The CDR3 sequence is CATNPRDRGRGTEAFF. CDR3 DNA sequence: TGTGCCACCAACCCCCGGGACAGGGGGCGGGGTACTGAAGCTTTCTTT.

The chain recombines TRBV4-1 with TRBJ2-1, with 9 bases matching TRBD2. The V gene end was trimmed by 0 bases and the J gene end by 4 bases; junction bases not matched to a gene: 7. This CDR3 comprises 17 residues. Germline V lookup: CDR1 MGHRA, CDR2 YSYEKL. Here the CDR3 DNA reads TGCGCCAGCAGCCAAGAAATGCTAGCGGGGACATACAATGAGCAGTTCTTC. It is translated as CASSQEMLAGTYNEQFF.

The chain joins TRBV20-1 to TRBJ1-2; weak D call: TRBD1 (5 bases). Trimming took 0 bases from V and 4 from J, leaving 12 bases between them. The CDR3 spans 14 residues. The germline V gene encodes CDR1 DFQATT and CDR2 SNEGSKA (reference sequence). CDR3 protein: CSARDPGGVYGYTF. In nucleotides, the CDR3 is TGCAGTGCTAGAGATCCAGGAGGGGTCTATGGCTACACCTTC.